This T cell receptor (beta chain) was profiled in a study of T cells in women clearing cervical HPV infection (dated by TCRdb to the late 2010s). About the investigation overall: The cases were 20 to 30 women with histologically confirmed HPV16-related CIN3 or worse, and 2 of those women had invasive cancers. Cases had a median age of approximately 34 years and controls had a median age of about 37, with no significant differences in baseline characteristics. This exploratory proof-of-principle case-control study, nested within the Guanacaste HPV Natural History Study in Costa Rica, compared TCR repertoires among women with different cervical HPV16 outcomes. Since only a few of the women had HLA typing available, the possibility that HLA type was acting as a confounder could not be ruled out. Among cases, blood sampling came a median of roughly 150 days after lesion detection, with an interquartile range of about 85 to 230 days. Quality controls consisted of five blinded duplicates per group, for a total of roughly 60 samples made up of about 50 participants and around ten replicates. The controls were over 20 women whose single incident HPV16 infection cleared within 12 months with no development of precancer or cancer. Cases and controls were matched on age within five years and on year of sample collection. Blood from cases was collected at the visit at which the lesion was first identified, whereas blood from controls was collected once infection was no longer detected. The parent cohort enrolled 9,800 or so women aged 18 or older in Guanacaste, Costa Rica, during about 1993 to 1994 and followed them for less than 9 years.

Results the study describes overall, beyond this receptor: CIN3+ cases had significantly higher TCR repertoire richness than controls across sequencing depths, but evenness did not differ between the groups. TRBV6-7 relative abundance was lower in cases than in controls (roughly 0.11% versus 0.16%; Bonferroni P = 0.0008). Because the number of T cells in each sample was unknown, differences in richness could reflect differing T-cell content rather than repertoire biology. The cross-sectional design could not show whether associations preceded infection or resulted from it; effector/memory subsets and HPV-specific T cells were not isolated. Cases were distinguished from controls with an estimated AUC of 0.65 to 0.85 by random forest classifiers combining richness and V gene abundances.

A note on this clone: What this receptor recognizes is not known. Read coverage stops 3 residues before the CDR3 terminus; the germline J gene supplies the remainder.

CDR1 and CDR2 are drawn from the germline V gene: MNHGY, SAAAGT. Counted from cysteine to phenylalanine, this CDR3 has 18 amino acids. Shown are 45 bases from within the CDR3, in frame from base 1. For this chain, trimming is 2 bases at the V end and 4 bases at the J end, and the number of junction bases without a gene match is 14. The immunoSEQ assay used multiplex PCR to amplify TCR beta CDR3 regions from an average of about 1,200 ng of genomic DNA per sample. The assay corrected primer bias using a complete synthetic TCR repertoire to establish an amplification baseline. The amplicons were sequenced on the Illumina platform. Under the source paper's analysis protocol: Sequences were error-corrected by clustering with frequency ratios and a modified nearest-neighbor algorithm and were then analyzed in the immunoSEQ Analyzer with IMGT gene definitions. At each rarefaction depth, TCR richness and evenness were averaged across 20 rarefaction repeats, and samples with fewer sequences than that depth were excluded. Relative abundances of V, D and J genes were compared between groups using Wilcoxon rank sum tests, with FDR correction applied. An intraclass correlation of approximately 96% for TCR richness and an average of about 77% across over 65 gene segments were obtained from the blinded duplicates. TCRdb retrieved this table from immuneACCESS and kept in-frame rearrangements only. Not all clones are present; in checked studies, unresolved V genes account for under half, and no reason is known for the remainder. V and J calls and clone size follow that table, whereas D and trimming were derived from the DNA. The sample table gives about 34,000 clones. 2.5% to 3.5% of the sample lies in the top ten.

Every participant had a single incident cervical HPV16 infection, and prevalent HPV16 infections were excluded. Cervical HPV DNA was detected with MY09/MY11 PCR, and genotyping was done by dot-blot hybridization. About 14 mL of heparinized blood was centrifuged, after which the buffy coat was aliquoted, frozen at -30 degrees C, and then stored at -80 degrees C. QIAGEN kits were used to extract genomic DNA from the buffy coat specimens. The receptor chain draws on TRBV6-8 and TRBJ2-5, with 9 central nucleotides matching TRBD1. The clonotype comes from a woman between 18 and 75 years old with a cervical HPV16 infection that either progressed to CIN3+ or cleared (not recorded which). Sequences were obtained from blood buffy coat. The part of the CDR3 DNA that was read is TGTGCCAGCAGTTACCAACCGAACAGGGGGCGAAAAGGAGAGACC. Its protein product is CASSYQPNRGRKGET. The whole CDR3 is CASSYQPNRGRKGETQYF.